The clone carrying this TCR beta chain has only a few counts. Antigen specificity is unknown. The CDR3 length is 18 residues. The germline gives CDR1 WSHSY, CDR2 SAAADI. Unmatched junction bases numbered 13, after V lost 4 bases and J lost 2 bases. TCRdb independently ran MiXCR on the 5' RACE reads; one entry per CDR3 protein. The repertoire has nearly 250,000 distinct CDR3 sequences, 32% of them found once; the top ten carry approximately 4%. The data were taken from a study of CD8 T cells in ankylosing spondylitis. Study conclusions and caveats: The authors reported significant enrichment of disease-linked clones in matched ankylosing spondylitis synovial fluid.

The sequence was collected from a male donor with ankylosing spondylitis or in good health (not recorded which). The sample taken for sequencing was blood, either unsorted or a sorted T cell fraction (not recorded which). The rearrangement links TRBV10-2 to TRBJ2-3, with TRBD2 matching 9 bases. The CDR3 DNA is TGCGCCAGCAGTGGGGGAGCGGGGGGCCAAATTTCCACAGATACGCAGTATTTT. Protein product: CASSGGAGGQISTDTQYF.